This is a list of T cell receptor beta chains from one sample in a study of metastatic and nonmetastatic thyroid tumors. TCRdb re-clonotyped the PCR reads through MiXCR. This table holds around 28,000 clones, around 13% found once. Sequencing input: blood. Receptor source: a female donor with papillary thyroid cancer or a benign thyroid nodule (not recorded which). Some clones in this sample may be carry-over from other donors' samples. Each CDR3 is given with its conserved first and last residue. D genes are given only for firm matches. Clone size is stated in some rows and not others, as once, few, many or a class when expanded.

CDR3nt,CDR3aa,abundance,d_gene,j_gene,v_gene
TGTGCCAGCACCTTGGGACAGGGGGACGGCTACACCTTC,CASTLGQGDGYTF,many,TRBD1,TRBJ1-2,TRBV6-1
TGTGCCAGCAGCCAATCCGAGTCCCTCCACTTT,CASSQSESLHF,many,-,TRBJ1-6,TRBV3-1
TGCGCCAGCAGCCAAGATAACGGCAGGGGTGGAAACACCATATATTTT,CASSQDNGRGGNTIYF,many,-,TRBJ1-3,TRBV4-3
TGCGCCAGCGCACGGGACACTCCCTACGAGCAGTACTTC,CASARDTPYEQYF,medium-sized,-,TRBJ2-7,TRBV4-1
TGTGCCAGCAGCGCCCCCTCTGAGGCCCCCGGCGCCAAAAACATTCAGTACTTC,CASSAPSEAPGAKNIQYF,many,-,TRBJ2-4,TRBV9
TGTGCCAGCAGAGCGGGGGTCTCGGATGAGCAGTTCTTC,CASRAGVSDEQFF,many,TRBD2,TRBJ2-1,TRBV12-3/TRBV12-4
TGTGCCAGCAGTTCCTCCGCCCTAGCGGGAGACCCAGATACGCAGTATTTT,CASSSSALAGDPDTQYF,many,TRBD2,TRBJ2-3,TRBV28
TGTGCCTGGAAGCAAAACGGGCTAGCGGGAAGGGAGACCCAGTACTTC,CAWKQNGLAGRETQYF,medium-sized,TRBD2,TRBJ2-5,TRBV30
TGCGCCAGCAGCCCCCGGGGGACGGTGAGCTCTGGAAACACCATATATTTT,CASSPRGTVSSGNTIYF,many,-,TRBJ1-3,TRBV4-1
TGTGCCAGTAGTATGGGGACAGCCAGGTATGGCTACACCTTC,CASSMGTARYGYTF,many,TRBD1,TRBJ1-2,TRBV19
TGCGCTAGCAGCTTGGGGGGAACTGGGGCCAACGTCCTGACTTTC,CASSLGGTGANVLTF,many,-,TRBJ2-6,TRBV5-1
TGCAGTGCTCCGGGACTCGCCGACACTGAAGCTTTCTTT,CSAPGLADTEAFF,many,-,TRBJ1-1,TRBV20-1
TGCAGTACGGACGGGGAAAACATTCAGTACTTC,CSTDGENIQYF,many,-,TRBJ2-4,TRBV20-1
TGTGCCAGCAGTTTGAGCATTGGGTCAGCCAGCAATCAGCCCCAGCATTTT,CASSLSIGSASNQPQHF,many,-,TRBJ1-5,TRBV28
TGTGCCAGCAGCCCCTGGCGTCTTTACAATGAGCAGTTCTTC,CASSPWRLYNEQFF,many,-,TRBJ2-1,TRBV3-1
TGTGCCAGCAGCTTAGGGTTCGTTACTGAGCAGTTCTTC,CASSLGFVTEQFF,many,-,TRBJ2-1,TRBV11-2
TGCAGTGCTGGCCGATCGACTAGCGGGAGGTCGAATGAGCAGTTCTTC,CSAGRSTSGRSNEQFF,-,TRBD2,TRBJ2-1,TRBV20-1
TGTGCCAGTGCGGGTTCCCTGAGGGAGACCCAGTACTTC,CASAGSLRETQYF,many,-,TRBJ2-5,TRBV9
TGTGCCAGCAGCCCGGGACAGAGGTTAGAGGAAAAACTGTTTTTT,CASSPGQRLEEKLFF,-,TRBD1,TRBJ1-4,TRBV7-9
TGTGCCAGCAGGACAGGGTTGAACACTGAAGCTTTCTTT,CASRTGLNTEAFF,many,TRBD1,TRBJ1-1,TRBV2
TGTGCCTGGAGTGCCTCGTCCGCAGGGAACTACTACGAGCAGTACTTC,CAWSASSAGNYYEQYF,many,-,TRBJ2-7,TRBV30
TGTGCCATCAGTGAGTCGGGCGGGGTCCCCTCTTATGGCTACACCTTC,CAISESGGVPSYGYTF,many,-,TRBJ1-2,TRBV10-3
TGTGCCAGCAGCGCCCGGAATAGCTACGAGCCGTACTTC,CASSARNSYEPYF,-,-,TRBJ2-7,TRBV7-2
TGTGCCAGCAGCCCGACCCCCGGTTCCGGTAGCTCCTACGAGCAGTACTTC,CASSPTPGSGSSYEQYF,many,-,TRBJ2-7,TRBV11-1
TGTGCCAGCAGTGTACCCAGGGGCTCCTACGAGCAGTACTTC,CASSVPRGSYEQYF,many,-,TRBJ2-7,TRBV6-1
TGTGCCAGCAGTGAAGATACCGCGAAGGAGGAGCAGTACTTC,CASSEDTAKEEQYF,many,-,TRBJ2-7,TRBV2
TGTGCCAGCAGCTGGGCAGTAGGGGCCTACGAGCAGTACTTC,CASSWAVGAYEQYF,many,-,TRBJ2-7,TRBV7-9
TGTGCCAGCAGTCCGGGACAAGAAAAACTGTTTTTT,CASSPGQEKLFF,many,-,TRBJ1-4,TRBV12-3/TRBV12-4
TGTGCCAGCAGTGAAGGACAGGACCTACATGGCTACACCTTC,CASSEGQDLHGYTF,many,TRBD1,TRBJ1-2,TRBV25-1